Included here is one TCR beta chain sequence, with context. The data derive from a study of blood T cell repertoires in COVID-19. This CDR3 is built from 15 residues. V lost 0 bases, J lost 5 bases, and 11 bases lay in between. The germline V gene encodes CDR1 LGHDT and CDR2 YNNKEL (reference sequence). Using immunoSEQ multiplex PCR, the repertoire was profiled, and TCRdb retains in-frame clones only, with some absent. The sample has 200,000 to 300,000 clones; around 86% are singletons. The receptor's source is a woman aged 60 to 75 with COVID-19, enrolled during active disease. Sequencing was performed on peripheral blood. The J gene is TRBJ1-5, the V gene TRBV3-1 (or the pseudogene TRBV3-2), with a weak D call TRBD1 (5 bases). This CDR3 is CASSQDATEYQPQHF. The CDR3 DNA sequence: TGTGCCAGCAGCCAAGACGCGACAGAGTATCAGCCCCAGCATTTT.